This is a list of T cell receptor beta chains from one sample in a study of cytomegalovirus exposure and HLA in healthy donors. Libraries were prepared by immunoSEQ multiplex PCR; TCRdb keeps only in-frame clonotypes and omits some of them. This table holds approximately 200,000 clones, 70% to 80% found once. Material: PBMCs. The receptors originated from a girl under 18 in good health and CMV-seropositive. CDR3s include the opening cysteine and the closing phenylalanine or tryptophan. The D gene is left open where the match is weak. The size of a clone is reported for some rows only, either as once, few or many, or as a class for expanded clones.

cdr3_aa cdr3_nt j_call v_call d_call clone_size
CASSSPWGRVGYTF TGTGCCAGCAGTAGTCCGTGGGGGAGGGTTGGCTACACCTTC TRBJ1-2 TRBV6-5 . .
CASSPWELLGSDEQYF TGCGCCAGCAGTCCCTGGGAGTTGTTGGGTTCCGACGAGCAGTACTTC TRBJ2-7 TRBV4-1 . .
CASSQVLSYEQYF TGCGCCAGCAGCCAAGTCCTCTCCTACGAGCAGTACTTC TRBJ2-7 TRBV4-1 . .
CASSLTGVVYTEAFF TGTGCCAGCAGCTTAACAGGGGTTGTATACACTGAAGCTTTCTTT TRBJ1-1 TRBV7-2 TRBD1 .
CASRRQGLLYNSPLHF TGTGCCAGCAGGCGACAGGGGTTACTCTATAATTCACCCCTCCACTTT TRBJ1-6 TRBV2 TRBD1 .
CASSLSFSQTGDTQYF TGCGCCAGCAGCTTGTCGTTCAGTCAAACGGGGGATACGCAGTATTTT TRBJ2-3 TRBV5-1 . once
CASSQLLGTSGGTDTQYF TGTGCCAGCAGCCAACTTTTAGGAACTAGCGGGGGGACAGATACGCAGTATTTT TRBJ2-3 TRBV13 TRBD2 once
CSVDGGYYGYTF TGCAGCGTTGATGGAGGCTACTATGGCTACACCTTC TRBJ1-2 TRBV29-1 . few
CASSLWTSGLYEQYF TGTGCCAGCAGCTTATGGACTAGCGGGCTGTACGAGCAGTACTTC TRBJ2-7 TRBV7-2 TRBD2 .
CASSQEPLQPQHF TGCGCCAGCAGCCAAGAACCCCTACAGCCCCAGCATTTT TRBJ1-5 TRBV4-3 . .
CASSFFEGLGIGELFF TGTGCCAGCAGCTTTTTCGAGGGTCTCGGAATCGGGGAGCTGTTTTTT TRBJ2-2 TRBV7-2 . .
CASSVTGTEGPHEQYF TGTGCCAGCAGCGTAACCGGGACAGAGGGCCCCCACGAGCAGTACTTC TRBJ2-7 TRBV9 TRBD1 once
CASSQDRGPLHF TGCGCCAGCAGCCAAGACAGGGGACCCCTCCACTTT TRBJ1-6 TRBV4-3 . once
CASSEFPQFQETQYF TGTGCCAGCAGTGAATTCCCCCAGTTCCAAGAGACCCAGTACTTC TRBJ2-5 TRBV6-1 . few
CASSLVRGDRTDTQYF TGTGCCAGCAGCTTGGTACGGGGGGACCGCACAGATACGCAGTATTTT TRBJ2-3 TRBV5-4 TRBD2 .